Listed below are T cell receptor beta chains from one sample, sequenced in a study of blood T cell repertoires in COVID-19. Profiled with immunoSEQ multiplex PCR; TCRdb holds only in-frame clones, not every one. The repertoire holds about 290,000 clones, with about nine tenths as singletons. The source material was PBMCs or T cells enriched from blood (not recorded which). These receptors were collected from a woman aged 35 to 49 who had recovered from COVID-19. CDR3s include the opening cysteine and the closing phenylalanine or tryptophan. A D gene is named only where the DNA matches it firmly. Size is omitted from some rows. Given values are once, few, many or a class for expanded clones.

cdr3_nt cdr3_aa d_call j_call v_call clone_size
TGTGCCAGCAGCAAACAAGACACGAGCTCTGGAAACACCATATATTTT CASSKQDTSSGNTIYF NA TRBJ1-3 TRBV21-1 NA
TGTGCCAGCAGCTTGGGGCCTCTCACAGATACGCAGTATTTT CASSLGPLTDTQYF NA TRBJ2-3 TRBV7-2 NA
TGTGCCAGCAGCCAAGACACCTTCCATGGAGAGACCCAGTACTTC CASSQDTFHGETQYF NA TRBJ2-5 TRBV5-4 NA
TGTGCCAGCAGCCGCCGGGGCGGTAGCGGGGAGAACACCGGGGAGCTGTTTTTT CASSRRGGSGENTGELFF TRBD2 TRBJ2-2 TRBV7-9 NA
TGCGCCAGCAGACACAACTCTGGGGCCAACGTCCTGACTTTC CASRHNSGANVLTF NA TRBJ2-6 TRBV5-1 NA
TGCAGCGTTGAGGGCGGGGGTGATAGGTACCAAGAGACCCAGTACTTC CSVEGGGDRYQETQYF TRBD2 TRBJ2-5 TRBV29-1 once
TGTGCCTGGAGGAAAGGGGCGAATCAGCCCCAGCATTTT CAWRKGANQPQHF NA TRBJ1-5 TRBV30 NA
TGCGCCAGCAGCTTGGAGACAGGGCCGGGGCAGCCCCAGCATTTT CASSLETGPGQPQHF TRBD1 TRBJ1-5 TRBV5-1 NA
TGTGCCAGCAGCCAAGCATTTAGGACTAGCGTCGTCGATGAGCAGTTCTTC CASSQAFRTSVVDEQFF TRBD2 TRBJ2-1 TRBV3-1/TRBV3-2 NA
TGCGCCAGCAGCCAAGCACAGGGTTTAAATCAGCCCCAGCATTTT CASSQAQGLNQPQHF NA TRBJ1-5 TRBV4-1 NA
TGTGCCATCCGACAGAACTTGAACACTGAAGCTTTCTTT CAIRQNLNTEAFF NA TRBJ1-1 TRBV10-3 NA
TGTGCCAGCAGTGAGCTGGGACAGTTCTCTGGAAACACCATATATTTT CASSELGQFSGNTIYF TRBD1 TRBJ1-3 TRBV25-1 NA
TGCGCCAGCAGCTTGGCGTCACCCCCGGGGGGCTACAATGAGCAGTTCTTC CASSLASPPGGYNEQFF TRBD2 TRBJ2-1 TRBV5-1 NA
TGTGCCAGCTCACCAAGCGGGGATGAGCAGTTCTTC CASSPSGDEQFF TRBD2 TRBJ2-1 TRBV18 NA
TGTGCCAGCAGCTTATCGGCCTCATGGGCGACCCAGTACTTC CASSLSASWATQYF NA TRBJ2-5 TRBV7-8 NA
TGTGCCAGCAGCGTTCTAGCGGGGGGCACAGATACGCAGTATTTT CASSVLAGGTDTQYF TRBD2 TRBJ2-3 TRBV9 NA
TGTGCCTGGAGTGTAACCCGGTCTAGCGGGGAGACCCAGTACTTC CAWSVTRSSGETQYF TRBD2 TRBJ2-5 TRBV30 NA
TGCGCCAGCCGTGGGGGAGGCATTCCCGGGGAGCTGTTTTTT CASRGGGIPGELFF NA TRBJ2-2 TRBV10-2 once
TGTGCCAGCTCACTTCTCGCAGGACAGAGGAATGAAAAACTGTTTTTT CASSLLAGQRNEKLFF NA TRBJ1-4 TRBV18 NA
TGTGCCAGCAGTTTGGGGGGGGGATGGCAGCCCCAGCATTTT CASSLGGGWQPQHF NA TRBJ1-5 TRBV7-2 few
TGTGCCAGCAGTCCCGGGAATAGCAATCAGCCCCAGCATTTT CASSPGNSNQPQHF NA TRBJ1-5 TRBV25-1 NA
TGTGCCAGCAGCTCCTTTCCGGGATACGAGCAGTACTTC CASSSFPGYEQYF NA TRBJ2-7 TRBV11-3 NA
TGTGCCAGCAGCTTGGAGGTCAGCAGGGGATGGCCCCAGCATTTT CASSLEVSRGWPQHF NA TRBJ1-5 TRBV5-8 NA
TGTGCCAGCAGCCGACAGGGGGCTTACGAGCAGTACTTC CASSRQGAYEQYF TRBD1 TRBJ2-7 TRBV11-2 NA
TGTGCCAGCACTGGCCAGATCAATGAGCAGTTCTTC CASTGQINEQFF NA TRBJ2-1 TRBV7-9 few
TGTGCCTGGAGTGTTTTGGGGACAGTCAATCAGCCCCAGCATTTT CAWSVLGTVNQPQHF TRBD1 TRBJ1-5 TRBV30 NA
TGTGCCAGCAGCTCCTACCCCGGGGGGAGCTCCTACAATGAGCAGTTCTTC CASSSYPGGSSYNEQFF TRBD2 TRBJ2-1 TRBV7-8 NA
TGTGCCAGCAGTACCCATGGAGCGCCCCTCCACTTT CASSTHGAPLHF NA TRBJ1-6 TRBV2 NA
TGTGCCAGCAGCCAATCGGAGGTGGGGTACGAGCAGTACTTC CASSQSEVGYEQYF NA TRBJ2-7 TRBV16 NA
TGTGCCAGCAGTCACAGGACAGGGGATGGCTACACCTTC CASSHRTGDGYTF TRBD1 TRBJ1-2 TRBV27 once
TGTGCCAGCAGCCGTTTGGGGGGAAGCAATCAGCCCCAGCATTTT CASSRLGGSNQPQHF NA TRBJ1-5 TRBV27 NA
TGTGCCAGCAGCTCCGTCTATGGCTACACCTTC CASSSVYGYTF NA TRBJ1-2 TRBV7-9 NA
TGTGCCAGTAGTATTGTGGAGAACAATCAGCCCCAGCATTTT CASSIVENNQPQHF NA TRBJ1-5 TRBV19 NA
TGCGCCAGCAGCGCGCGACAGGGGGCCTATGAGCAGTTCTTC CASSARQGAYEQFF TRBD1 TRBJ2-1 TRBV5-1 NA
TGCGCCAGCAGCCCGCTCAGGGGCAGGGATAATTCACCCCTCCACTTT CASSPLRGRDNSPLHF NA TRBJ1-6 TRBV4-1 few
TGTGCCAGCAGTTCCCAGGACGGAGGCTCTGGAAACACCATATATTTT CASSSQDGGSGNTIYF NA TRBJ1-3 TRBV6-2/TRBV6-3 once
TGTGCCAGCCAGGTACGGGGTACAGAGACCCAGTACTTC CASQVRGTETQYF NA TRBJ2-5 TRBV2 NA
TGTGCCAGCAGCCCCGGTGGAGGGAACACTGAAGCTTTCTTT CASSPGGGNTEAFF NA TRBJ1-1 TRBV5-6 NA
TGTGCCAGCTCACCGACCGGGTCATACTACGAGCAGTACTTC CASSPTGSYYEQYF NA TRBJ2-7 TRBV18 NA
TGTGCCAGCTCGTCCGGGACAGGGGAAAAACTGTTTTTT CASSSGTGEKLFF TRBD1 TRBJ1-4 TRBV18 NA
TGCAGCGGACAAATCCGCTTAGGGGCTGAAGCTTTCTTT CSGQIRLGAEAFF NA TRBJ1-1 TRBV29-1 NA
TGCAGCGTTGAGGGACAGAGGAACACTGAAGCTTTCTTT CSVEGQRNTEAFF TRBD1 TRBJ1-1 TRBV29-1 once
TGTGCCAGCAGCTTGTATGGAGTCTCCTACGAGCAGTACTTC CASSLYGVSYEQYF NA TRBJ2-7 TRBV5-4 NA
TGTGCCTCCATGGAGCTCAGACTAGCCCTGTACGAGCAGTACTTC CASMELRLALYEQYF TRBD2 TRBJ2-7 TRBV30 NA
TGTGCCAGCAGGGAACTAGCGGTCCTCTACAATGAGCAGTTCTTC CASRELAVLYNEQFF NA TRBJ2-1 TRBV21-1 NA
TGCGCCAGCAGCCAAGTTTACGGGACAGGGGTGATCGGTCATGAAAAACTGTTTTTT CASSQVYGTGVIGHEKLFF TRBD1 TRBJ1-4 TRBV4-1 NA
TGTGCCAGTAGTATATTCACAGTTCCCTATGGCTACACCTTC CASSIFTVPYGYTF NA TRBJ1-2 TRBV19 NA
TGTGCCAGCAGTGCACACGGGACAGCCTATGGCTACACCTTC CASSAHGTAYGYTF TRBD1 TRBJ1-2 TRBV27 NA
TGTGCCAGTAGTATAGGGGGACAGATGAACACTGAAGCTTTCTTT CASSIGGQMNTEAFF TRBD1 TRBJ1-1 TRBV19 NA
TGTGCCAGCTCACCATCCCCTCCAGGGAACACCGGGGAGCTGTTTTTT CASSPSPPGNTGELFF NA TRBJ2-2 TRBV18 few
TGTGCCAGCAGCTTAGCGCGGGGTGGTCGGAAAACTGGAAACACCATATATTTT CASSLARGGRKTGNTIYF NA TRBJ1-3 TRBV7-8 NA
TGCAGTGCTAGTAAAGGGACAGCATCTAGCGGGAGCTACGAGCAGTACTTC CSASKGTASSGSYEQYF TRBD2 TRBJ2-7 TRBV20-1 NA
TGCGCCAGCAGAGAGAGGACAGGGGGCTACGAGCAGTACTTC CASRERTGGYEQYF TRBD1 TRBJ2-7 TRBV5-1 NA
TGCGCCAGCAGCTTAGGACAGGGGGATGGCTACACCTTC CASSLGQGDGYTF TRBD1 TRBJ1-2 TRBV5-1 NA
TGTGCCAGCAGAGCTCAGGGGAGCTCCTACGAGCAGTACTTC CASRAQGSSYEQYF NA TRBJ2-7 TRBV6-5 many
TGTGCCAGCGCGGGCTTACCTAACACTGAAGCTTTCTTT CASAGLPNTEAFF NA TRBJ1-1 TRBV7-3 once
TGTGCCAGCAGTCACCTCAAACAGGGCACAACCTACAATGAGCAGTTCTTC CASSHLKQGTTYNEQFF NA TRBJ2-1 TRBV27 NA